These 29 T cell receptor beta chains were sequenced from one sample in a study of blood T cells in healthy people across ages. Combining a sample-barcoded 5' primer with a J-beta primer mix, a second PCR ran for roughly 6 to 11 cycles. TCRdb itself ran the 5' RACE reads through MiXCR, one entry per CDR3 protein. Seen here are 750,000 to 950,000 distinct CDR3 sequences, roughly 25% observed once, and the top ten hold roughly 3.1%. This sample also belongs to another study, concerning T cells of mothers and their children.

The sample taken for sequencing was blood. The receptors were gathered from a boy aged 5-17 years in good health.

The gene calls are TRBV6-5 and TRBJ2-7; D gene unclear. The CDR3 extends over 13 amino acids. The V gene lost 5 bases and the J gene lost 7 bases, with 15 bases spanning the gap. In germline, CDR1 is MNHEY, CDR2 SVGAGI. CDR3 nucleotides: TGTGCCAGCAGTACCCGGGCTCCTACGGAGCAGTACTTC. This sequence encodes CASSTRAPTEQYF.

The V and J genes are TRBV5-5 and TRBJ2-7, with D perhaps being TRBD1 or TRBD2 (5 bases each). The CDR3 sequence is 15 residues long. CDR1 is SGHKS, CDR2 YYEKEE, per germline (reference sequence). V was shortened by 6 bases and J by 2 bases, with 18 bases between the two germline ends. The CDR3, as DNA: TGTGCCAGCACCCAGTTGACGGGGCAAACCTACGAGCAGTACTTC. Translation gives CASTQLTGQTYEQYF.

This clonotype was recorded many times. It is unclear where the CDR3 begins or ends on the DNA, so no DNA is shown, and the CDR3 is as TCRdb lists it. V is TRBV28 and J is TRBJ2-5. The CDR3 totals 14 residues, both ends included. Per the germline V gene, CDR1 is MDHEN and CDR2 is SYDVKM. The CDR3: CASSSSGVQETQYF.

This clonotype was found a few times. The chain employs TRBV28 and TRBJ1-1, with D unresolved. Germline values: CDR1 MDHEN, CDR2 SYDVKM. V was cut by 7 bases and J by 1 base, with 13 bases left in between. The CDR3 consists of 14 residues. CDR3 loop: CASTLPNTNTEAFF. CDR3 bases: TGTGCCAGCACGTTACCCAACACGAACACTGAAGCTTTCTTT.

This chain links TRBV4-1 with TRBJ2-7; D is unclear. The CDR3 covers 15 residues. Germline loops: CDR1 MGHRA, CDR2 YSYEKL. Trimming took off 0 bases at V and 4 bases at J, with 13 bases between the two ends. CDR3 protein: CASSQDRTEWYEQYF. Written as DNA, the CDR3 is TGCGCCAGCAGCCAAGATCGAACAGAATGGTACGAGCAGTACTTC.

This clonotype was counted once. The chain combines TRBV12-3 or TRBV12-4 with TRBJ1-2; 7 bases are shared with TRBD1. After removal of 3 bases from V and 8 bases from J, the junction contained 3 bases not matched to a gene. The CDR3 loop spans 12 amino acids. The CDR3 region is CASSLQGEGYTF. The CDR3 region has the DNA TGTGCCAGCAGTTTGCAGGGGGAAGGCTACACCTTC.

This clonotype appeared a single time. This sequence joins TRBV7-9 and TRBJ1-1, with D possibly matching TRBD1 (6 bases). V lost 5 bases and J 5 bases, leaving 15 bases between the germline ends. Germline V gene data show CDR1 as SEHNR and CDR2 as FQNEAQ (reference sequence). The CDR3 extends over 14 amino acids. CDR3 amino acids: CASSPQGIATEAFF. CDR3 in DNA: TGTGCCAGCAGCCCACAGGGAATTGCTACTGAAGCTTTCTTT.

The chain employs TRBV5-1 and TRBJ2-3, with D possibly called TRBD1 or TRBD2 (6 bases each). This CDR3 is 15 amino acids long. The germline V gene has CDR1 SGHRS and CDR2 YFSETQ. V was cut by 5 bases and J by 2 bases, with 15 bases left in between. CDR3 coding DNA: TGCGCCAGCAGTTCCAGGAGGGGGGACACAGATACGCAGTATTTT. The encoded protein is CASSSRRGDTDTQYF.

This clonotype was detected a few times. An end of the junction does not agree with germline; a read error may underlie this. This chain links TRBV15 with TRBJ2-5, with D possibly TRBD2 on 6 matching bases. Germline V gene sequence: CDR1 LNHNV, CDR2 YYDKDF (reference sequence). The CDR3 runs 13 residues. CDR3 amino acids: CATSRLAQESQYF. CDR3 in DNA: TGTGCCACCAGCAGGCTAGCGCAAGAGTCCCAGTACTTC.

This chain connects TRBV29-1 to TRBJ2-1; 8 nucleotides align to TRBD2. The germline CDR1 and CDR2 sequences are SQVTM and ANQGSEA. This CDR3 comprises 13 residues. With 4 bases clipped from V and 5 bases from J, the junction kept 4 bases outside the gene matches. The CDR3 DNA reads TGCAGCGTTGTCCGGGAGGGACACAATGAGCAGTTCTTC. It is translated as CSVVREGHNEQFF.

The CDR3 coding sequence is TGTGCCAGCAGTGGGAGCGGGGGGGCATTCAGAGAGACCCAGTACTTC. This codes for CASSGSGGAFRETQYF. V and J are TRBV7-9 and TRBJ2-1, with 10 nucleotides matching TRBD2. The DNA end favors TRBJ2-5, so the J call may be wrong. CDR3 length equals 16 residues. Germline V gene lookup returns CDR1 SEHNR and CDR2 FQNEAQ (reference sequence).

The rearrangement links TRBV7-3 to TRBJ2-3; 8 bases fit TRBD1. The V gene end was trimmed by 8 bases and the J gene end by 1 base; junction bases not matched to a gene: 8. Germline CDR1 SGHTA, CDR2 FQGTGA. This CDR3 is 15 amino acids long. CDR3 amino acids: CASEQGGFGTDTQYF. The CDR3 DNA is TGTGCCAGCGAACAGGGGGGCTTTGGCACAGATACGCAGTATTTT. Complete variable domain (other parts from reference TRBV7-3 and TRBJ2-3): GAGVSQTPSNKVTEKGKYVELRCDPISGHTALYWYRQSLGQGPEFLIYFQGTGAADDSGLPNDRFFAVRPEGSVSTLKIQRTERGDSAVYLCASEQGGFGTDTQYFGPGTRLTVL.

This clonotype was seen a handful of times. The J gene is TRBJ1-5, the V gene TRBV5-1; TRBD1 is a possible D gene (6 bases). Germline V gives CDR1 SGHRS, CDR2 YFSETQ. The CDR3 spans 14 residues. Trimming took off 4 bases at V and 5 bases at J, with 13 bases between the two ends. Here the CDR3 reads CASSPGTLDQPQHF. The DNA for the CDR3 is TGCGCCAGCAGCCCAGGGACACTGGATCAGCCCCAGCATTTT.

This clonotype has more than one count but fewer than ten. The CDR3 protein is CAWTTVQETQYF. CDR3 nucleotide sequence: TGTGCCTGGACAACAGTACAAGAGACCCAGTACTTC. The V and J genes are TRBV30 and TRBJ2-7; D gene ambiguous. The DNA end is more similar to TRBJ2-5, so the J call may be wrong. This CDR3 has 12 amino acids. Germline V gene lookup returns CDR1 GTSNPN and CDR2 SVGIG (reference sequence).

The chain is built from TRBV6-2 or TRBV6-3 and TRBJ2-7, with unresolved D. This CDR3 contains 11 residues. CDR1 MNHEY and CDR2 SVGEGT come from the germline V gene. Trimming stripped 0 bases from V and 9 bases from J, with 6 bases between. CDR3 coding DNA: TGTGCCAGCAGTTACTCGAAAGGGCAGTACTTC. Translated, it gives CASSYSKGQYF.

V is TRBV3-1 and J is TRBJ2-1, with 7 bases matching TRBD2. Germline V gives CDR1 LGHDT, CDR2 YNNKEL (reference sequence). The CDR3 consists of 15 residues. The junction had 5 bases not matched to a gene; V was cut back by 0 bases and J by 6 bases. CDR3 coding DNA: TGTGCCAGCAGCCAAGAGAGGACGGGGGGCAATGAGCAGTTCTTC. Its translation: CASSQERTGGNEQFF.

The rearrangement uses TRBV7-9 and TRBJ2-7; D unresolved. With 2 bases removed from V and 5 bases from J, the gap between germline ends came to 7 bases. From germline, CDR1 is SEHNR and CDR2 FQNEAQ (reference sequence). The CDR3 covers 12 residues. The CDR3 region is CASSLSVDEQYF. The DNA for the CDR3 is TGTGCCAGCAGCTTAAGTGTCGACGAGCAGTACTTC.

This clonotype was counted a few times. This chain connects TRBV7-3 to TRBJ2-3; TRBD1 or TRBD2 may be the D gene (5 bases each). CDR1 SGHTA and CDR2 FQGTGA come from the germline V gene. There are 15 residues in the CDR3. Trimming took off 5 bases at V and 7 bases at J, with 19 bases between the two ends. The DNA of the CDR3 is TGTGCCAGCAGCCAAGTACTGGGGGAACATTATACGCAGTATTTT. Translation: CASSQVLGEHYTQYF.

V gene TRBV3-1 combines with J gene TRBJ2-5; D is perhaps TRBD1 or TRBD2 (5 bases each). The DNA end favors TRBJ2-1, so the J call may be wrong. CDR1 is LGHDT and CDR2 is YNNKEL in the germline V gene (reference sequence). The CDR3 is 12 amino acids. The CDR3 nucleotides are TGTGCCAGCAGCCGGGGTGGGGGTGAGCAGTTCTTC. It yields the protein CASSRGGGEQFF.

In its sample, this clonotype was seen a few times. V is TRBV11-2 and J is TRBJ2-2, with D perhaps given as TRBD1 or TRBD2 (5 bases each). Germline lookup yields CDR1 SGHAT and CDR2 FQNNGV. With 3 bases removed from V and 4 bases from J, the gap between germline ends came to 12 bases. The CDR3 is 15 amino acids. CDR3 protein: CASSLRDHTTGELFF. For the CDR3, the DNA is TGTGCCAGCAGCTTGAGGGACCATACCACCGGGGAGCTGTTTTTT. The entire variable domain, with the rest obtained from reference TRBV11-2 and TRBJ2-2, is as follows: EAGVAQSPRYKIIEKRQSVAFWCNPISGHATLYWYQQILGQGPKLLIQFQNNGVVDDSQLPKDRFSAERLKGVDSTLKIQPAKLEDSAVYLCASSLRDHTTGELFFGEGSRLTVL.

The chain recombines TRBV28 with TRBJ1-1; TRBD1 aligns across 7 bases. V lost 2 bases to trimming and J lost 3 bases; unmatched junction nucleotides: 3. The CDR3 contains 14 residues. From germline, CDR1 is MDHEN and CDR2 SYDVKM. The CDR3 nucleotides are TGTGCCAGCAGTTTAACACAGGGGTACACTGAAGCTTTCTTT. Translating gives CASSLTQGYTEAFF.

The chain has TRBV5-5 and TRBJ2-5, with D maybe TRBD2 (6 bases). The DNA end favors TRBJ2-1, so the J call may be wrong. Germline-derived CDR1 and CDR2 are SGHKS and YYEKEE (reference sequence). CDR3 length equals 15 residues. Here the CDR3 DNA reads TGTGCCAGCAGCTTGGGCCAGTCCGGGGGCAATGAGCAGTTCTTC. It translates to CASSLGQSGGNEQFF.

This clonotype has a count of ten or more. The chain is built from TRBV4-1 and TRBJ2-4; no firm D call. Trimming pared 5 bases from V and 0 bases from J, leaving 11 bases between. The V gene's germline CDR1 is MGHRA and CDR2 YSYEKL. CDR3 size: 15 residues. Here the CDR3 DNA reads TGCGCCAGCAGCTTTCGGATGTTAGCCAAAAACATTCAGTACTTC. Translation: CASSFRMLAKNIQYF.

V is TRBV28 and J is TRBJ2-7; TRBD1 agrees at 11 bases. This CDR3 has 15 amino acids. With V trimmed by 4 bases and J by 2 bases, 4 bases remained unmatched. Germline-derived CDR1 and CDR2 are MDHEN and SYDVKM. CDR3 bases: TGTGCCAGCAGTTCGGGACAGGGGGACACCTACGAGCAGTACTTC. Amino acids: CASSSGQGDTYEQYF.

This clonotype was observed a few times. The CDR3 bases are TGTGCCAGCAGTTATTTCCGACTAGCGGGGGGGCAAGAGACCCAGTACTTC. This codes for CASSYFRLAGGQETQYF. The chain links TRBV6-6 to TRBJ2-5; the match to TRBD2 covers 14 bases. The V and J ends lost 3 bases and 2 bases, in that order; junction bases with no gene match: 5. The germline gives CDR1 MNHNY, CDR2 SVGAGI (reference sequence). This CDR3 has 17 amino acids.

The chain couples TRBV12-3 or TRBV12-4 to TRBJ1-2, with 7 nucleotides matching TRBD1. After removal of 4 bases from V and 5 bases from J, the junction contained 10 bases not matched to a gene. The CDR3 loop spans 15 amino acids. CDR3 loop: CASSSPHQGGYGYTF. CDR3 nucleotide sequence: TGTGCCAGCAGTTCGCCTCACCAGGGGGGGTATGGCTACACCTTC.

This clonotype was picked up many times. The V call is TRBV14, the J call TRBJ1-4; possibly TRBD1 for D (5 bases). Germline-derived CDR1 and CDR2 are SGHDN and FVKESK. CDR3 length: 14 residues. Trimming stripped 0 bases from V and 5 bases from J, with 7 bases between. CDR3 DNA sequence: TGTGCCAGCAGCCAAGATTGGGGGAATGAAAAACTGTTTTTT. This translates into CASSQDWGNEKLFF. The complete variable domain, with remaining parts taken from reference TRBV14 and TRBJ1-4, reads EAGVTQFPSHSVIEKGQTVTLRCDPISGHDNLYWYRRVMGKEIKFLLHFVKESKQDESGMPNNRFLAERTGGTYSTLKVQPAELEDSGVYFCASSQDWGNEKLFFGSGTQLSVL.

This clonotype was detected only a few times. This sequence joins TRBV5-6 and TRBJ1-1; D is unclear. CDR1 is SGHDT and CDR2 is YYEEEE in the germline V gene. Trimming left V 5 bases short and J 5 bases short, with 16 bases between. This CDR3 spans 14 amino acids. CDR3 residues: CASRDLEHATEAFF. The CDR3 DNA follows: TGTGCCAGCAGGGACTTAGAGCATGCTACTGAAGCTTTCTTT.

The table lists this clonotype with a few counts. The J gene is TRBJ1-1, the V gene TRBV12-3 or TRBV12-4, with unresolved D. Between the trimmed V and J ends, which lost 6 bases and 0 bases, there was a span of 5 bases. This CDR3 is 12 amino acids long. The CDR3 DNA sequence: TGTGCCAGCAGGTATATGAACACTGAAGCTTTCTTT. Translation: CASRYMNTEAFF.